This TCR beta chain was found in a study of T cells expressing NK-cell markers. Turning to the study itself: The study sequenced eight donors, seven HCMV-seropositive and one seronegative.

TCRdb re-called the 5' RACE reads and catalogs CDR3 proteins one per entry, DNA excluded. The table gives some 440,000 distinct CDR3 sequences; the top ten clones make up 1.4% of it. The sequence came from a woman aged 45-59 years in good health. Sequencing input: blood T cells: a sorted CD56 or NKG2C T cell subset, CD4+ or CD8+ T cells, or bulk PBMC T cells (not recorded which).

The CDR3 reads CASSANPGTGVEKLFF. The chain has TRBV9 and TRBJ1-4; TCRdb indicates TRBD1, and absent DNA this call remains unverified. Germline lookup yields CDR1 SGDLS and CDR2 YYNGEE. The CDR3 extends over 16 amino acids.